The T cell receptor (beta chain) described here comes from a study of graft-versus-host responses after intestinal transplantation. Study-level background: Recipients underwent multivisceral, liver-intestinal, or isolated intestinal transplants.

TCRdb's copy holds only in-frame clones and misses some; the assay was immunoSEQ multiplex PCR. The sample holds about 100,000 clones, about 88% seen once. A few counts support this clone. What it binds is unknown. CDR1 and CDR2 from the germline V gene are KGHSH and LQKENI. The CDR3 contains 16 residues. Trimming cost V 1 base and J 2 bases; bases outside gene matches: 6. This clonotype originated in a human donor who was the organ donor for an intestinal transplant. The sample consisted of unstimulated CD4+ T cells sorted from spleen or lymph node cells, taken before transplant. This rearrangement joins TRBV18 to TRBJ1-2, with TRBD1 matching 8 bases. The CDR3 loop reads CASSPQWGQANYGYTF. The CDR3, as DNA: TGTGCCAGCTCACCACAGTGGGGACAGGCAAACTATGGCTACACCTTC.